Listed here are 32 T cell receptor beta chains from one sample, sequenced in a study of T cell responses to AZD1222 COVID-19 vaccine. Profiling relied on immunoSEQ multiplex PCR, and the TCRdb table lists in-frame clones only, not all of them. The data show 100,000 to 120,000 clones, about 91% seen once. The sample in question was peripheral blood, obtained 28 days after the second AZD1222 dose. The receptors here all came from an adult who received the AZD1222 COVID-19 vaccine.

The V gene is TRBV4-1, the J gene TRBJ1-6; D uncertain. Trimming stripped 4 bases from V and 4 bases from J, with 8 bases between. The CDR3 is made up of 14 amino acids. Looked up from germline, CDR1 is MGHRA and CDR2 is YSYEKL. The CDR3 sequence: CASSPFGYNSPLHF. CDR3 nucleotides: TGCGCCAGCAGCCCTTTTGGGTATAATTCACCCCTCCACTTT.

This clone was picked up one time. The V call is TRBV3-1 (or the pseudogene TRBV3-2), the J call TRBJ1-2, with 8 bases matching TRBD1. This CDR3 is 14 amino acids long. Looked up from germline, CDR1 is LGHDT and CDR2 is YNNKEL (reference sequence). The V gene end was trimmed by 1 base and the J gene end by 6 bases; junction bases not matched to a gene: 4. The CDR3 spells CASSQADRGDGYTF. The CDR3 bases are TGTGCCAGCAGCCAAGCTGACAGGGGAGATGGCTACACCTTC.

This clone is a singleton in its sample. The chain links TRBV28 to TRBJ1-6; D is unresolved. V shed 5 bases and J shed 9 bases, with 11 bases lying between them. This CDR3 is 13 amino acids long. Germline V gives CDR1 MDHEN, CDR2 SYDVKM. The chain's CDR3 is CASSVDRFSPLHF. The CDR3 bases are TGTGCCAGCAGTGTGGACCGATTTTCACCCCTCCACTTT. The whole variable domain, filled in from reference TRBV28 and TRBJ1-6, reads DVKVTQSSRYLVKRTGEKVFLECVQDMDHENMFWYRQDPGLGLRLIYFSYDVKMKEKGDIPEGYSVSREKKERFSLILESASTNQTSMYLCASSVDRFSPLHFGNGTRLTVT.

The chain has TRBV6-5 and TRBJ2-7; D gene unclear. This CDR3 is 15 amino acids long. Trimming removed 2 bases at V and 0 bases at J, with 11 bases between. Germline CDR1 and CDR2: MNHEY and SVGAGI. The CDR3 sequence: CASSYQRVPSYEQYF. The CDR3 DNA sequence: TGTGCCAGCAGTTACCAGCGAGTCCCCTCCTACGAGCAGTACTTC.

This sequence joins TRBV11-2 and TRBJ1-2, with a weak D call TRBD1 (5 bases). There are 14 residues in the CDR3. The V end was cut by 0 bases, the J end by 6 bases, with 11 bases between. The germline V gene encodes CDR1 SGHAT and CDR2 FQNNGV. DNA of the CDR3: TGTGCCAGCAGCTTAGAAAACCAGGGCGATGGCTACACCTTC. Translation gives CASSLENQGDGYTF. The full variable domain, with the rest looked up from reference TRBV11-2 and TRBJ1-2, is EAGVAQSPRYKIIEKRQSVAFWCNPISGHATLYWYQQILGQGPKLLIQFQNNGVVDDSQLPKDRFSAERLKGVDSTLKIQPAKLEDSAVYLCASSLENQGDGYTFGSGTRLTVV.

J is TRBJ2-7 and V is TRBV10-1; D is perhaps TRBD2 (5 bases). Germline CDR1 and CDR2: WNHNN and SYGVQD (reference sequence). V lost 4 bases and J 1 base, leaving 8 bases between the germline ends. This CDR3 is built from 13 residues. The CDR3 coding sequence is TGCGCCAGCAGTGGAGCGGAATCCTACGAGCAGTACTTC. It encodes CASSGAESYEQYF.

V and J are TRBV6-2 or TRBV6-3 and TRBJ2-2; 9 bases align to TRBD1. The CDR3 is 16 amino acids. CDR1 is MNHEY, CDR2 SVGEGT, per germline. V lost 4 bases to trimming and J lost 6 bases; unmatched junction nucleotides: 9. CDR3: CASSFPPGQGSGELFF. The CDR3 DNA reads as TGTGCCAGCAGTTTCCCTCCGGGACAGGGTTCCGGGGAGCTGTTTTTT.

This sequence joins TRBV19 and TRBJ1-5; TRBD1 might be the D (5 bases). This CDR3 region has 15 residues. CDR1 LNHDA and CDR2 SQIVND come from the germline V gene (reference sequence). V was pared by 3 bases and J by 2 bases, with 11 bases between. CDR3 sequence: CASSMGGEGNQPQHF. The CDR3 DNA sequence: TGTGCCAGTAGTATGGGGGGGGAAGGCAATCAGCCCCAGCATTTT.

The chain uses TRBV18 and TRBJ2-2; D not resolved. Germline V gene data show CDR1 as KGHSH and CDR2 as LQKENI. The CDR3 consists of 11 residues. V was trimmed by 5 bases and J by 11 bases, leaving 9 bases between them. In DNA, the CDR3 is TGTGCCAGCTCATCCAATTCCGAGCTGTTTTTT. Protein sequence: CASSSNSELFF.

In nucleotides, the CDR3 is TGTGCCACCAGCCTAACACCGGGACAGACCCAGTACTTC. Translation: CATSLTPGQTQYF. The rearrangement uses TRBV24-1 and TRBJ2-5, with D tentatively TRBD1 or TRBD2 (5 bases each). The CDR3 is made up of 13 amino acids. Germline CDR1 is KGHDR and CDR2 is SFDVKD. Trimming shortened V by 7 bases and J by 6 bases, and 14 bases separated the two germline ends.

V gene TRBV28 combines with J gene TRBJ1-4, with D hard to call. CDR1 and CDR2 from the germline V gene are MDHEN and SYDVKM. There are 11 residues in the CDR3. Trimming removed 4 bases at V and 6 bases at J, with 3 bases between. CDR3 DNA sequence: TGTGCCAGCAGTTCCTATGAAAAACTGTTTTTT. Translated, it gives CASSSYEKLFF. Using reference TRBV28 and TRBJ1-4 for the parts outside the CDR3, the full variable domain is DVKVTQSSRYLVKRTGEKVFLECVQDMDHENMFWYRQDPGLGLRLIYFSYDVKMKEKGDIPEGYSVSREKKERFSLILESASTNQTSMYLCASSSYEKLFFGSGTQLSVL.

J is TRBJ1-1 and V is TRBV10-3; TRBD1 might be the D (6 bases). Germline V CDR1 and CDR2: ENHRY, SYGVKD. This CDR3 region has 15 residues. V shed 2 bases and J shed 0 bases, with 10 bases lying between them. CDR3 DNA: TGTGCCATCAGTGAGGCCAGGGGAATGAACACTGAAGCTTTCTTT. Its translation: CAISEARGMNTEAFF.

The chain combines TRBV7-5 with TRBJ1-5. TRBV7-5 is assigned pseudogene status. This CDR3 is built from 16 residues. The CDR3 coding sequence is TGTGCCAGAAGCCCCAAAAAGACCGAGGGCAATCAGCCCCAGCATTTT. The encoded protein is CARSPKKTEGNQPQHF.

The rearrangement joins TRBV6-6 to TRBJ2-7; 11 bases line up with TRBD2. After removal of 6 bases from V and 7 bases from J, the junction contained 11 bases not matched to a gene. This CDR3 comprises 15 residues. Germline V gives CDR1 MNHNY, CDR2 SVGAGI (reference sequence). CDR3 bases: TGTGCCAGCAGATCCTTAGCGGGGGGGAAGGGGGAGCAGTACTTC. Translating it yields CASRSLAGGKGEQYF.

The genes are TRBV14 and TRBJ2-1, with D possibly TRBD2 on 5 matching bases. Trimming stripped 4 bases from V and 2 bases from J, with 6 bases between. The length of the CDR3 is 13 residues. Germline CDR1 SGHDN, CDR2 FVKESK. CDR3 residues: CASSRGTYNEQFF. The CDR3 DNA reads as TGTGCCAGCAGCCGAGGGACCTACAATGAGCAGTTCTTC.

The chain joins TRBV11-3 to TRBJ2-5; 11 bases are a match to TRBD2. J gave up 5 bases and V 3 bases, and 5 bases lay outside the gene matches. From germline, CDR1 is SGHNT and CDR2 YENEEA. The CDR3 runs 15 residues. The CDR3 region has the DNA TGTGCCAGCAGCTTCTCTAGCGGGGGGTTGGAGACCCAGTACTTC. It yields the protein CASSFSSGGLETQYF.

This chain links TRBV12-5 with TRBJ1-1, with no clear D. CDR3 length: 17 amino acids. The V gene's germline CDR1 is LGHNT and CDR2 FRNRAP. Trimming took 3 bases from V and 1 from J, leaving 18 bases between them. CDR3 bases: TGTGCTAGTGGTTTTTCTTCTCCCCAGGCAGCGAACACTGAAGCTTTCTTT. It yields the protein CASGFSSPQAANTEAFF.

The V gene is TRBV3-1 (or the pseudogene TRBV3-2), the J gene TRBJ1-6, with a weak D call TRBD1 (5 bases). This CDR3 spans 14 amino acids. V lost 4 bases and J 4 bases, leaving 8 bases between the germline ends. Germline V CDR1 and CDR2: LGHDT, YNNKEL (reference sequence). The CDR3 is CASSRGQYNSPLHF. The CDR3, as DNA: TGTGCCAGCAGCCGAGGACAATATAATTCACCCCTCCACTTT.

This chain joins TRBV11-2 and TRBJ1-1; D is ambiguous. The V end was cut by 1 base, the J end by 6 bases, with 12 bases between. Germline assignment: CDR1 SGHAT and CDR2 FQNNGV. There are 14 residues in the CDR3. The CDR3 is CASSLGAGIAEAFF. CDR3 DNA sequence: TGTGCCAGCAGCTTAGGCGCGGGGATAGCTGAAGCTTTCTTT.

The V call is TRBV3-1 (or the pseudogene TRBV3-2), the J call TRBJ2-3, with D tentatively TRBD1 (6 bases). Trimming took 6 bases from V and 3 from J, leaving 13 bases between them. Germline V gene lookup returns CDR1 LGHDT and CDR2 YNNKEL (reference sequence). The CDR3 length is 14 residues. In DNA, the CDR3 is TGTGCCAGCAGGGCGGTTGGACAGACAGATACGCAGTATTTT. It yields the protein CASRAVGQTDTQYF.

The V and J genes are TRBV28 and TRBJ2-1, with TRBD1 as a possible D gene (5 bases). The V gene lost 3 bases and the J gene lost 2 bases, with 8 bases spanning the gap. Per germline, CDR1 MDHEN and CDR2 SYDVKM. CDR3 length equals 14 residues. CDR3 coding DNA: TGTGCCAGCAGTTTGGCAGGGCCCTACAATGAGCAGTTCTTC. This encodes CASSLAGPYNEQFF.

The chain couples TRBV5-4 to TRBJ2-2; 9 bases are shared with TRBD1. The ends lost 3 bases at V and 4 bases at J; junction bases unmatched: 4. This CDR3 region has 15 residues. The V gene's germline CDR1 is SGHNT and CDR2 YYREEE (reference sequence). The chain's CDR3 is CASSSNRGLTGELFF. The CDR3 coding sequence is TGTGCCAGCAGCTCTAACAGGGGGCTCACCGGGGAGCTGTTTTTT.

The rearrangement uses TRBV29-1 and TRBJ2-3; the match to TRBD2 covers 8 bases. Germline CDR1 reads SQVTM; CDR2 reads ANQGSEA. Losses at the gene ends were 5 bases for V and 3 bases for J; bases not matched to a gene: 4. The CDR3 is made up of 13 amino acids. The CDR3 loop reads CSVSSGGTDTQYF. CDR3 DNA: TGCAGCGTTTCCAGCGGGGGAACAGATACGCAGTATTTT.

To note about this clone: Compared with germline, one end of the junction differs, possibly owing to a read error. The chain couples TRBV3-1 (or the pseudogene TRBV3-2) to TRBJ1-3, with D unresolved. Germline V gene lookup returns CDR1 LGHDT and CDR2 YNNKEL (reference sequence). CDR3 length equals 16 residues. This CDR3 reads CASTQRGISAGNTIYF. In DNA, the CDR3 is TGTGCCAGCACCCAACGAGGTATCTCGGCTGGAAACACCATATATTTT.

This chain connects TRBV5-5 to TRBJ2-1; TRBD1 agrees at 9 bases. This CDR3 region has 15 residues. The germline V gene encodes CDR1 SGHKS and CDR2 YYEKEE (reference sequence). V lost 0 bases to trimming and J lost 4 bases; unmatched junction nucleotides: 2. CDR3 residues: CASSLGGTGYNEQFF. The CDR3 nucleotides read TGTGCCAGCAGCTTGGGTGGGACAGGGTACAATGAGCAGTTCTTC. The variable domain in full, completed from reference TRBV5-5 and TRBJ2-1, reads DAGVTQSPTHLIKTRGQQVTLRCSPISGHKSVSWYQQVLGQGPQFIFQYYEKEERGRGNFPDRFSARQFPNYSSELNVNALLLGDSALYLCASSLGGTGYNEQFFGPGTRLTVL.

This chain connects TRBV6-2 or TRBV6-3 to TRBJ1-2, with D possibly TRBD1 on 6 matching bases. The CDR3 length is 18 residues. V dropped 4 bases and J dropped 4 bases, with 25 bases sitting between them. Germline V gene sequence: CDR1 MNHEY, CDR2 SVGEGT. CDR3 DNA sequence: TGTGCCAGCAGTTCCACCAAATTCCGGGACTGGGGGGCCTATGGCTACACCTTC. Encoded protein: CASSSTKFRDWGAYGYTF.

The chain recombines TRBV28 with TRBJ1-2; a weak D match, TRBD1 (6 bases). Germline CDR1 reads MDHEN; CDR2 reads SYDVKM. The CDR3 covers 16 residues. V lost 6 bases and J lost 1, with 18 bases in between. CDR3: CASRSTGTKINYGYTF. Here the CDR3 DNA reads TGTGCCAGCAGGTCAACAGGGACAAAAATTAACTATGGCTACACCTTC.

The chain uses TRBV4-1 and TRBJ1-3; unclear D gene. Germline values: CDR1 MGHRA, CDR2 YSYEKL. The CDR3 is made up of 15 amino acids. Trimming removed 7 bases from V and 0 bases from J, with 13 bases in between. The CDR3 coding sequence is TGCGCCAGCACCGGCCTTACAGCCTCTGGAAACACCATATATTTT. Its protein product is CASTGLTASGNTIYF.

This clone was counted only a few times. The V call is TRBV24-1, the J call TRBJ2-1, with D perhaps matching TRBD1 (6 bases). Germline V gene sequence: CDR1 KGHDR, CDR2 SFDVKD. The CDR3 has 13 residues. The germline V and J ends were trimmed by 5 bases and 9 bases, with 13 bases remaining between them. CDR3 DNA: TGTGCCACCAGTGGCTACATAGGGGGTGAGCAGTTCTTC. This gives the protein CATSGYIGGEQFF.

This clone was found once. The chain has TRBV7-2 and TRBJ2-5; 9 bases agree with TRBD2. CDR3 length: 15 amino acids. Germline V gives CDR1 SGHTA, CDR2 FQGNSA. V trimming: 1 base; J trimming: 6 bases; junction bases outside the gene matches: 6. The CDR3 here is CASSLDSGGPQTQYF. DNA for the CDR3: TGTGCCAGCAGCTTAGACAGCGGGGGGCCGCAGACCCAGTACTTC.

The chain uses TRBV11-1 and TRBJ2-1; no clear D gene. V lost 5 bases to trimming and J lost 4 bases, with 9 bases between them. The CDR3 is 13 amino acids. The germline V gene has CDR1 SGHAT and CDR2 FQDESV (reference sequence). CDR3 nucleotide sequence: TGTGCCAGCAGCGCGGCCCTTTACAATGAGCAGTTCTTC. Translation gives CASSAALYNEQFF.

In DNA form, the CDR3 reads TGTGCCACTAGCGGGGGGGCCACAGATACGCAGTATTTT. Protein sequence: CATSGGATDTQYF. The chain combines TRBV27 with TRBJ2-3, with TRBD2 identical over 12 bases. Looked up from germline, CDR1 is MNHEY and CDR2 is SMNVEV (reference sequence). Trimming removed 10 bases from V and 2 bases from J; junction bases left unmatched: 1. The CDR3 covers 13 residues.